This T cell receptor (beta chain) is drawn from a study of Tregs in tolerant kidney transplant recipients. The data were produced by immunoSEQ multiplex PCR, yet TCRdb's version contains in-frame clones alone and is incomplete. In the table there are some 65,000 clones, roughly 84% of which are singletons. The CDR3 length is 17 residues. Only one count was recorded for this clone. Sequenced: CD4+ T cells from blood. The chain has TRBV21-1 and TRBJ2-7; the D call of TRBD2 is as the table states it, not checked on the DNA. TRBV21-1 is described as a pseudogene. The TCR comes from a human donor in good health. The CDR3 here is CASSKAWTGLAFYEQYF. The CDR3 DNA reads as TGTGCCAGCAGCAAAGCGTGGACGGGACTAGCGTTCTACGAGCAGTACTTC.